The T cell receptor beta chain under discussion was sequenced for a study of blood T cells in healthy people across ages. Overall study context: Capturing about one barcoded beta molecule per two T cells was achieved by template switching.

Trimming pared 4 bases from V and 5 bases from J, leaving 18 bases between. CDR3 length: 14 residues. The germline V gene has CDR1 DFQATT and CDR2 SNEGSKA (reference sequence). This clonotype was observed a handful of times. The antigen is unknown. Study conclusions and caveats: Changes seen in expanded clonotypes were possibly confounded by donor CMV status left unknown.

Alongside a J-beta primer mix, a sample-barcoded 5' primer served in a second PCR lasting roughly 6 to 12 cycles. Sequencing yielded, for each sample, at least 3 million paired-end reads carrying CDR3. TCRdb used MiXCR to reprocess the 5' RACE reads, holding one entry per CDR3 protein. This sample carries almost 800,000 distinct CDR3 sequences, 55% to 70% of them seen once, and the ten largest clones take roughly 22%. This TCR was recovered from a man aged 25-45 years in good health. Sequenced sample: blood. The V gene is TRBV20-1, the J gene TRBJ2-7; D tentatively fits TRBD1 or TRBD2 (5 bases each). The CDR3 here is CSATRTGAANEQYF. The CDR3, as DNA: TGCAGTGCTACGAGAACCGGGGCCGCCAACGAGCAGTACTTC.